This T cell receptor beta chain stems from a study of T cell responses to AZD1222 COVID-19 vaccine. Study-level points and caveats: The donor cohort was predominantly white British with a female majority, and clonal diversity may have been underestimated.

The assay was immunoSEQ multiplex PCR, and TCRdb's table has in-frame clones only and misses some. The sample has 120,000 to 150,000 clones, more than 80% seen once. As to this clone: Its matching antigen is unknown.

Unmatched junction bases numbered 8, after V lost 4 bases and J lost 7 bases. This CDR3 is built from 14 residues. Looked up from germline, CDR1 is SGHRS and CDR2 is YFSETQ. Sequencing was performed on peripheral blood, taken on day 0 of MenACWY control vaccination. The sequence came from an adult in good health. The V and J genes are TRBV5-1 and TRBJ1-2; TRBD1 matches at 9 bases. The CDR3 sequence is CASSVDRGRSGYTF. The DNA of the CDR3 is TGCGCCAGCAGCGTCGACAGGGGGAGGTCTGGCTACACCTTC.